The 9 T cell receptor beta chains given below trace back to one sample, sequenced in a study of cytomegalovirus exposure and HLA in healthy donors. 60 Vbeta and 13 Jbeta primers were used in PCR. Repertoires were generated with immunoSEQ multiplex PCR, while TCRdb's copy carries only in-frame clones and drops some. Of a few hundred thousand clones listed, approximately 78% are singletons. Specimen: PBMCs. These receptors came from a man aged 25 to 40 in good health and CMV-seronegative.

The chain carries TRBV9 and TRBJ1-6; 7 bases are shared with TRBD1. Losses at the gene ends were 4 bases for V and 0 bases for J; bases not matched to a gene: 1. Germline-derived CDR1 and CDR2 are SGDLS and YYNGEE. The CDR3 has 15 residues. For the CDR3, the DNA is TGTGCCAGCAGCCGGACAGGCTCCTATAATTCACCCCTCCACTTT. This encodes CASSRTGSYNSPLHF.

The J gene is TRBJ2-3, the V gene TRBV5-1, with 7 bases fitting TRBD2. V trimming: 2 bases; J trimming: 5 bases; junction bases outside the gene matches: 5. CDR3 size: 14 residues. Germline V gene lookup returns CDR1 SGHRS and CDR2 YFSETQ. Here the CDR3 reads CASSFGLDVDTQYF. CDR3 bases: TGCGCCAGCAGCTTCGGACTAGACGTAGATACGCAGTATTTT.

The J gene is TRBJ2-1, the V gene TRBV18; D is possibly TRBD2 (5 bases). Trimming shortened V by 1 base and J by 0 bases, and 10 bases separated the two germline ends. The CDR3 spans 16 residues. Germline V gene sequence: CDR1 KGHSH, CDR2 LQKENI. Here the CDR3 DNA reads TGTGCCAGCTCACCACAACCGGGGAGCTCCTACAATGAGCAGTTCTTC. It is translated as CASSPQPGSSYNEQFF. Variable domain in full (rest from reference TRBV18 and TRBJ2-1): NAGVMQNPRHLVRRRGQEARLRCSPMKGHSHVYWYRQLPEEGLKFMVYLQKENIIDESGMPKERFSAEFPKEGPSILRIQQVVRGDSAAYFCASSPQPGSSYNEQFFGPGTRLTVL.

Turning to this clone: In the same sample, other DNA sequences code for this CDR3. The chain recombines TRBV6-5 with TRBJ1-2, with D perhaps TRBD1 (5 bases). Deletions cut 2 bases from V and 8 bases from J, with 12 bases between. Per the germline V gene, CDR1 is MNHEY and CDR2 is SVGAGI. The CDR3 is 13 residues long. The CDR3 is CASSYKGFYGYTF. CDR3 nucleotide sequence: TGTGCCAGCAGTTACAAGGGGTTCTACGGCTACACCTTC.

The chain couples TRBV6-1 to TRBJ1-1; 10 bases align to TRBD1. There are 19 residues in the CDR3. V shed 2 bases, J shed 1 base, and the junction held 13 bases outside the gene matches. Germline V gene sequence: CDR1 MNHNS, CDR2 SASEGT. The CDR3 sequence: CASSEIFGTGAMWNTEAFF. The DNA of the CDR3 is TGTGCCAGCAGTGAAATTTTTGGGACAGGGGCGATGTGGAACACTGAAGCTTTCTTT.

V and J are TRBV9 and TRBJ2-1, with 7 bases fitting TRBD2. Germline CDR1 is SGDLS and CDR2 is YYNGEE. The CDR3 totals 15 residues. V lost 0 bases, J lost 9 bases, and 9 bases stayed unmatched. The CDR3 here is CASSVALNPGGEQFF. The CDR3 DNA reads as TGTGCCAGCAGCGTAGCCCTGAACCCGGGGGGTGAGCAGTTCTTC. The complete variable domain, with remaining parts taken from reference TRBV9 and TRBJ2-1, reads DSGVTQTPKHLITATGQRVTLRCSPRSGDLSVYWYQQSLDQGLQFLIQYYNGEERAKGNILERFSAQQFPDLHSELNLSSLELGDSALYFCASSVALNPGGEQFFGPGTRLTVL.

The CDR3: CASSPRTGGNSPLHF. As DNA, the CDR3 is TGTGCCAGCAGCCCCCGGACAGGGGGCAATTCACCCCTCCACTTT. The V call is TRBV7-9, the J call TRBJ1-6, with TRBD1 identical over 11 bases. J was trimmed by 7 bases and V by 5 bases; bases with no gene match: 4. Germline V CDR1 and CDR2: SEHNR, FQNEAQ (reference sequence). This CDR3 comprises 15 residues.

The chain uses TRBV10-1 and TRBJ2-7; perhaps TRBD1 as D (5 bases). The V gene lost 0 bases and the J gene lost 4 bases, with 13 bases spanning the gap. Germline V gives CDR1 WNHNN, CDR2 SYGVQD (reference sequence). The CDR3 loop spans 15 amino acids. For the CDR3, the DNA is TGCGCCAGCAGTGAGTCAGGTCCAGGGAAATACGAGCAGTACTTC. This encodes CASSESGPGKYEQYF.

A single count supports this clone. V and J are TRBV10-3 and TRBJ2-7; 12 bases fit TRBD2. The CDR3 length is 14 residues. Trimming at V came to 8 bases and at J to 6 bases, leaving 8 bases not matched to a gene. Germline CDR1 is ENHRY and CDR2 is SYGVKD. CDR3 in DNA: TGTGCCATCTCCCCTAGCGGGGGGGCTTCCGAGCAGTACTTC. This gives the protein CAISPSGGASEQYF.